This T cell receptor (beta chain) was recorded in a study of technical replicates of blood from several donors. In germline, CDR1 is LGHNA, CDR2 YNFKEQ. V shed 0 bases and J shed 11 bases, with 13 bases lying between them. This CDR3 has 13 residues. This clone was detected a few times. The method was immunoSEQ multiplex PCR; TCRdb's version includes in-frame clones alone and lacks a portion of them. The table records about 90,000 clones, around 94% of them present only once. The rearrangement links TRBV4-2 to TRBJ1-1, with a weak D call TRBD1 (6 bases). The TCR was taken from a human donor in good health. Sequenced material: T cells isolated from PBMCs. The CDR3 protein is CASSQDLQGLAFF. The CDR3 bases are TGTGCCAGCAGCCAAGATCTACAGGGTCTGGCTTTCTTT.